This TCR beta chain was identified in a study of blood T cell repertoires in COVID-19. Study as a whole: Acute-phase and convalescent COVID-19 samples originated in the United States, Italy and Spain. T cells, B-cell-depleted T cells, or PBMCs supplied cDNA or gDNA.

Methods used by the authors: Amplifying reference gene primers gave estimates of nucleated cell counts. Assay: immunoSEQ multiplex PCR; the TCRdb copy retains only in-frame clones and omits some. V, J and clone size were drawn from that table, and D and trimming were deduced from the DNA. Here the sample spans about 270,000 clones, roughly nine tenths being singletons. The CDR3 consists of 14 residues. V was trimmed by 5 bases and J by 1 base, leaving 11 bases between them. The germline CDR1 and CDR2 sequences are MNHEY and SMNVEV (reference sequence). Material: peripheral blood. The rearrangement joins TRBV27 to TRBJ1-1; D unresolved. This receptor was obtained from a man between 60 and 75 years old who had recovered from COVID-19. CDR3 sequence: CASSVEGRNTEAFF. CDR3 in DNA: TGTGCCAGCAGTGTGGAGGGCAGGAACACTGAAGCTTTCTTT.